The T cell receptor (beta chain) under discussion was sequenced for a study of regulatory T cells in long-lasting Graves disease. Background on the study: Graves' patients (newly diagnosed) had been on antithyroid drugs under 3 months.

Whole-study results and caveats: When disease was persistent, TRBV28, TRBJ1-2 and TRBJ2-5 were the favored segments. Those with persistent disease had in common more public clonotypes (about 3,000) than new patients (around 910).

As for this clonotype: Its specificity is unknown.

V trimming: 1 base; J trimming: 4 bases; junction bases outside the gene matches: 9. CDR1 MGHRA and CDR2 YSYEKL come from the germline V gene. CDR3 length equals 17 residues. Arm-PCR with iRepertoire HTBI primers amplified the CDR3 regions for these TCR beta libraries. MiXCR, run by TCRdb on the multiplex PCR reads, gives a single entry per CDR3 protein. The sample lists some 400,000 distinct CDR3 sequences, about 15% occurring once. Stated time point: newly diagnosed GD, antithyroid drugs for less than 3 months. Researchers made the TCR library from RNA that was extracted from PBMCs. This sample was also put to use in a study of T cells in Graves' hyperthyroidism and ophthalmopathy. That paper adds: Patients aged 18 to 65 had newly diagnosed hyperthyroidism lasting under 2 months.

The origin of this receptor is a woman aged 25 to 45 with Graves disease. V gene TRBV4-1 combines with J gene TRBJ2-1; the match to TRBD2 covers 8 bases. The sample was peripheral blood mononuclear cells (PBMCs), taken at new diagnosis, from a patient treated with antithyroid drugs. CDR3 region: CASSQGRAGVGYNEQFF. The DNA for the CDR3 is TGCGCCAGCAGCCAAGGTCGAGCGGGAGTTGGTTACAATGAGCAGTTCTTC.